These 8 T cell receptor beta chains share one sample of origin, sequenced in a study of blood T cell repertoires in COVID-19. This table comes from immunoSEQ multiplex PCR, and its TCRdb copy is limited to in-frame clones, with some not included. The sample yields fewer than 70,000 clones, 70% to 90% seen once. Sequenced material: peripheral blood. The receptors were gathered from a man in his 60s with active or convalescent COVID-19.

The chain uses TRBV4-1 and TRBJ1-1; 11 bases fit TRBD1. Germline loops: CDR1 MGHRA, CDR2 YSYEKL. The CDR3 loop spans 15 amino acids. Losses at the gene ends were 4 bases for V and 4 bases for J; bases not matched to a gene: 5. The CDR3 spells CASSRTGGDGTEAFF. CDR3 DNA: TGCGCCAGCAGCCGGACAGGGGGCGACGGCACTGAAGCTTTCTTT.

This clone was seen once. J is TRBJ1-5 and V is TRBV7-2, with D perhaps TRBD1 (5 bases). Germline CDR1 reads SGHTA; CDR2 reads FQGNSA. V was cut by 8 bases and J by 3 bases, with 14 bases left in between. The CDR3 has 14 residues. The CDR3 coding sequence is TGTGCCAGCGGGGGGGTAGGTCACAATCAGCCCCAGCATTTT. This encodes CASGGVGHNQPQHF. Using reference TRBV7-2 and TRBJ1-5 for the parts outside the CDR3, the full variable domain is GAGVSQSPSNKVTEKGKDVELRCDPISGHTALYWYRQSLGQGLEFLIYFQGNSAPDKSGLPSDRFSAERTGGSVSTLTIQRTQQEDSAVYLCASGGVGHNQPQHFGDGTRLSIL.

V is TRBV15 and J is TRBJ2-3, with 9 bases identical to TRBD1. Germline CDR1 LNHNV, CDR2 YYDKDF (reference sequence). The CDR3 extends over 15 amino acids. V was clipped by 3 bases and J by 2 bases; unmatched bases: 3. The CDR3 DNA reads TGTGCCACCAGCAGGGGGACAGGGCCCACAGATACGCAGTATTTT. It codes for CATSRGTGPTDTQYF.

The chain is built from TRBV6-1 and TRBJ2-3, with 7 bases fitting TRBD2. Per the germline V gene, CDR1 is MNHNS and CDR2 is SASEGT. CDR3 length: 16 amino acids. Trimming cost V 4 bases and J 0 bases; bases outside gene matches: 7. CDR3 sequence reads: CASSVWLADSTDTQYF. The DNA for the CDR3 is TGTGCCAGCAGTGTATGGCTAGCGGATAGCACAGATACGCAGTATTTT.

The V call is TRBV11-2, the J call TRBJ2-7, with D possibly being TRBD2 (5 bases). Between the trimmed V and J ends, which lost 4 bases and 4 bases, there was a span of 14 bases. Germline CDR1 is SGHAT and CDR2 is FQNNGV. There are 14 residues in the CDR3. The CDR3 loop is CASSSLDDYYEQYF. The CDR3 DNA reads TGTGCCAGCAGCTCCCTTGACGACTATTACGAGCAGTACTTC. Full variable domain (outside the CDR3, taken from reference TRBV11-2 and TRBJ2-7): EAGVAQSPRYKIIEKRQSVAFWCNPISGHATLYWYQQILGQGPKLLIQFQNNGVVDDSQLPKDRFSAERLKGVDSTLKIQPAKLEDSAVYLCASSSLDDYYEQYFGPGTRLTVT.

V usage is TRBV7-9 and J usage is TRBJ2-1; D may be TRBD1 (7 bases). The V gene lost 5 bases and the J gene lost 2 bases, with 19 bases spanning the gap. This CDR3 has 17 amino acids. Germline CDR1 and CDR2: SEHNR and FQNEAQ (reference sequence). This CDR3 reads CASSRFLPGGTYNEQFF. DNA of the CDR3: TGTGCCAGCAGCCGTTTCCTCCCAGGGGGGACCTACAATGAGCAGTTCTTC.

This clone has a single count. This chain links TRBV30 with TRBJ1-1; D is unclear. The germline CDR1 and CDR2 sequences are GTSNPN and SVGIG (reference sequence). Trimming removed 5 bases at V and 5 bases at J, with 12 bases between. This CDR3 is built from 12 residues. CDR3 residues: CAWDQGGTEAFF. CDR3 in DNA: TGTGCCTGGGACCAAGGCGGGACTGAAGCTTTCTTT.

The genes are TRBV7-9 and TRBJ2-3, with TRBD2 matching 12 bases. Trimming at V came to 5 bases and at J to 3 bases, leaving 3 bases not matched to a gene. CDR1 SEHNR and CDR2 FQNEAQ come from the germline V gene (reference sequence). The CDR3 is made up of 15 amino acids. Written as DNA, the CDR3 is TGTGCCAGCAGCCGAACTAGCGGGGGGACAGATACGCAGTATTTT. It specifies CASSRTSGGTDTQYF.